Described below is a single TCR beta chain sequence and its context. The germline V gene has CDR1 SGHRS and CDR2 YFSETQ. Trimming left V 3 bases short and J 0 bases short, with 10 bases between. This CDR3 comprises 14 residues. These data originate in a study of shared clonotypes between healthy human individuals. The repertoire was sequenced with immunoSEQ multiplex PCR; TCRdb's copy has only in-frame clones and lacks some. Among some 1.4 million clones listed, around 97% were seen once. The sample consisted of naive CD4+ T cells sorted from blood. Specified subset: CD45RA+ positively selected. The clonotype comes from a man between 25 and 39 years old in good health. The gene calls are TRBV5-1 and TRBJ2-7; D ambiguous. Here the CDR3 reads CASSSQVTSYEQYF. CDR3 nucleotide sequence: TGCGCCAGCAGCTCTCAGGTTACCTCCTACGAGCAGTACTTC.